The clone carrying this T cell receptor beta chain was recorded at least ten times. Antigen: not known. CDR3 regions of TCR beta were amplified from RNA transcripts. The authors performed first-round RT-PCR with HTBI primers and then a second-round multiplex PCR. MiXCR, applied by TCRdb to the multiplex PCR reads, yields one record per CDR3 protein. The sample holds just over 400,000 distinct CDR3 sequences, more than 20% seen once. This sample stems from a study of Graves' ophthalmopathy and Graves' hyperthyroidism. In the study overall: The authors collected peripheral blood at initial diagnosis, before any treatment. Study-level findings and limits: As the model predicted ophthalmopathy progression, it achieved a sensitivity of 70.59% and a specificity of roughly 73%.

The authors enrolled newly diagnosed hyperthyroidism patients aged 18 to 65 with under 2 months' duration. Patients were diagnosed from clinical symptoms, serum thyroxine, TRAb, thyroid ultrasound and orbital computed tomography. The CDR3 length is 11 residues. V was clipped by 5 bases and J by 4 bases, with 9 bases between them. Germline assignment: CDR1 GTSNPN and CDR2 SVGIG (reference sequence). The source material was peripheral blood. This clonotype originated in a woman younger than 30 with stable Graves' hyperthyroidism. The rearrangement joins TRBV30 to TRBJ2-7; D is unclear. The CDR3 region has the DNA TGTGCCTGGGGCGGATTGTACGAGCAGTACTTC. Protein: CAWGGLYEQYF.